Listed here is a single TCR beta chain. This entry belongs to a study of blood T cell repertoires in COVID-19. J was trimmed by 4 bases and V by 8 bases; bases with no gene match: 6. The CDR3 consists of 14 residues. The germline V gene encodes CDR1 MGHDK and CDR2 SYGVNS. Clones were sequenced by immunoSEQ multiplex PCR, and TCRdb holds only the in-frame ones, with some missing. The table lists about 78,000 clones, 90% of them singletons. The genes are TRBV25-1 and TRBJ2-1; 9 bases map to TRBD2. The sequenced sample was peripheral blood. The receptor was derived from a woman aged 50 to 65 in a cohort sampled during active COVID-19. DNA for the CDR3: TGTGCCAGCCGTATAGCGGGAGTATACAATGAGCAGTTCTTC. Translation gives CASRIAGVYNEQFF.